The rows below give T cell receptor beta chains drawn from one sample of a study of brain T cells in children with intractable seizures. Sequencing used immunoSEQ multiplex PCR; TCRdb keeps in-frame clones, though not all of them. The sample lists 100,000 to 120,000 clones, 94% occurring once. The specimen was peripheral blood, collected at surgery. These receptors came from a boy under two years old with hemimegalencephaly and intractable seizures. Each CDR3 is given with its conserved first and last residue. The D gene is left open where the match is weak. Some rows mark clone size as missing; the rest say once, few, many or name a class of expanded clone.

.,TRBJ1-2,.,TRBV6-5,CASLENRYYGYTF,TGTGCCAGCTTAGAGAATCGGTACTATGGCTACACCTTC
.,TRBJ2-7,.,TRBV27,CASSFRRGYEQYF,TGTGCCAGCAGTTTCCGCAGGGGTTACGAGCAGTACTTC
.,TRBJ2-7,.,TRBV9,CASSVAERAEQYF,TGTGCCAGCAGCGTAGCGGAGAGGGCCGAGCAGTACTTC
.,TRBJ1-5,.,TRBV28,CASITRMGFSNQPQHF,TGTGCCAGCATAACTCGTATGGGGTTTAGCAATCAGCCCCAGCATTTT
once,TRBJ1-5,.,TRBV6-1,CASSDLQSNQPQHF,TGTGCCAGCAGTGATTTACAAAGCAATCAGCCCCAGCATTTT
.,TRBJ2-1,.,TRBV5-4,CASSSPKEGETEQFF,TGTGCCAGCAGCTCCCCTAAGGAGGGGGAAACTGAGCAGTTCTTC
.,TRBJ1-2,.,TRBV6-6,CASSYAQVNYGYTF,TGTGCCAGCAGTTATGCACAAGTTAACTATGGCTACACCTTC
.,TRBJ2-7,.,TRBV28,CASSFPFLQSYF,TGTGCCAGCAGTTTCCCCTTCCTACAGTCGTACTTC
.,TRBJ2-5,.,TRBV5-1,CASSLIVEETQYF,TGCGCCAGCAGCTTGATTGTGGAAGAGACCCAGTACTTC
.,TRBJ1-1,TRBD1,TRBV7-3,CASSLGGVTEAFF,TGTGCCAGCAGCCTAGGGGGCGTGACTGAAGCTTTCTTT
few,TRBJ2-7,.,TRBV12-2,CASRLPSFPLGSGATYEQYF,TGTGCAAGTCGCTTACCGTCCTTCCCCCTAGGTAGCGGTGCTACCTACGAGCAGTACTTC
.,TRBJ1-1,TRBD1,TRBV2,CASSPDRVWNTEAFF,TGTGCCAGCAGCCCGGACAGGGTTTGGAACACTGAAGCTTTCTTT
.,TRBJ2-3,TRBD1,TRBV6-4,CASSDGTGGPDTQYF,TGTGCCAGCAGTGACGGGACAGGGGGGCCAGATACGCAGTATTTT
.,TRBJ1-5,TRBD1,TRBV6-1,CASSGPGTALNQPQHF,TGTGCCAGCAGTGGACCAGGGACAGCCCTTAATCAGCCCCAGCATTTT
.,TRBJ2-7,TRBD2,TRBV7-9,CASSLLTSGRDEQYF,TGTGCCAGCAGCCTACTGACTAGCGGGAGGGACGAGCAGTACTTC
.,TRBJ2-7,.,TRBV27,CASSLHEQYF,TGTGCCAGCAGTTTACACGAGCAGTACTTC
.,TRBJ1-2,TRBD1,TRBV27,CASSLRDRGLGPYGYTF,TGTGCCAGCAGTTTACGGGACAGGGGCCTAGGCCCCTATGGCTACACCTTC
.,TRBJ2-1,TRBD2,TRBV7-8,CASSPGLAGISVLNEQFF,TGTGCCAGCAGCCCGGGACTAGCGGGAATCAGCGTACTCAATGAGCAGTTCTTC
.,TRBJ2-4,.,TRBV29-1,CSVAGAKNIQYF,TGCAGCGTAGCGGGAGCCAAAAACATTCAGTACTTC
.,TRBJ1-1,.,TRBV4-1,CASSQLFGRTLMNTEAFF,TGCGCCAGCAGCCAACTCTTCGGACGGACTCTCATGAACACTGAAGCTTTCTTT
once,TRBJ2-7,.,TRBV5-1,CASSLAGQPYEQYF,TGCGCCAGCAGCTTGGCCGGACAGCCCTACGAGCAGTACTTC
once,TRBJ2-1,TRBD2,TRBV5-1,CASSLVAGGVNEQFF,TGCGCCAGCAGCTTGGTGGCGGGGGGCGTTAATGAGCAGTTCTTC
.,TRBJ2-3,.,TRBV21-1,CASSKFGLRRYF,TGTGCCAGCAGCAAATTTGGACTGAGACGGTATTTT
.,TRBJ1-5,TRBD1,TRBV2,CASRQGEPQHF,TGTGCCAGCAGGCAGGGGGAGCCCCAGCATTTT